This T cell receptor (beta chain) was identified during a study of T cell responses to AZD1222 COVID-19 vaccine. Study findings and constraints: White British ancestry dominated among donors, who included more females, and clonal diversity was possibly underestimated.

The assay was immunoSEQ multiplex PCR, and TCRdb's table has in-frame clones only and misses some. The sample contains some 94,000 clones, around 90% of which appear only once. Points on this clone: Its specificity is unknown.

Trimming left V 5 bases short and J 3 bases short, with 7 bases between. The germline gives CDR1 MDHEN, CDR2 SYDVKM. This CDR3 is built from 12 residues. The rearrangement uses TRBV28 and TRBJ2-5; D uncertain. This receptor was taken from an adult who received the AZD1222 COVID-19 vaccine. The sequences come from peripheral blood, collected 28 days after the second AZD1222 dose. The CDR3 DNA reads TGTGCCAGCAGTCTTGCAAAAGAGACCCAGTACTTC. This translates into CASSLAKETQYF.